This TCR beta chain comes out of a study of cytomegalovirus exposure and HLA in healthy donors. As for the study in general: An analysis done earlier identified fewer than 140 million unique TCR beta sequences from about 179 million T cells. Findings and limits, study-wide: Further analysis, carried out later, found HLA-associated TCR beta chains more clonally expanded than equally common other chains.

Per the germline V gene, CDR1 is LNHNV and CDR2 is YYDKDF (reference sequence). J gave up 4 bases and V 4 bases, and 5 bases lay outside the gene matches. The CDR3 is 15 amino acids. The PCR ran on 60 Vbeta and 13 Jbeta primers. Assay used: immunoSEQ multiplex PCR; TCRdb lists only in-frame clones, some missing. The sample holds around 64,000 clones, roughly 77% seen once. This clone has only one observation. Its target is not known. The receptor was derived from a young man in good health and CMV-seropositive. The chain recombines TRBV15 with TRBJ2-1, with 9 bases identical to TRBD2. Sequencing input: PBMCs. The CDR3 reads CATSIPLAGYNEQFF. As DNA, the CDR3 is TGTGCCACCAGCATCCCCCTAGCGGGGTACAATGAGCAGTTCTTC.